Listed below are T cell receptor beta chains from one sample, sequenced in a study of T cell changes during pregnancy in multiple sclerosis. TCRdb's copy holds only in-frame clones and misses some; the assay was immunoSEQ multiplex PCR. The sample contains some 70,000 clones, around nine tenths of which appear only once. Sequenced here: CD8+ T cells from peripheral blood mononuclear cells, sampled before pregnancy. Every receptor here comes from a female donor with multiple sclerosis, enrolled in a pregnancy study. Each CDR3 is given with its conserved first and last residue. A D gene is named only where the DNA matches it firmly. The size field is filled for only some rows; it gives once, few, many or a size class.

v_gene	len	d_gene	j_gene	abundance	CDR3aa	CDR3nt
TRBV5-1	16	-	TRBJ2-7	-	CASSFTLQGGGYEQYF	TGCGCCAGCAGCTTTACACTACAGGGTGGGGGCTACGAGCAGTACTTC
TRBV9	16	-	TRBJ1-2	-	CASSVDRAGAAYGYTF	TGTGCCAGCAGCGTAGATAGGGCAGGGGCAGCCTATGGCTACACCTTC
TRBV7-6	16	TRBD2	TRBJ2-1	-	CASRALAGVSYNEQFF	TGTGCCAGCAGGGCTCTAGCGGGGGTCTCCTACAATGAGCAGTTCTTC
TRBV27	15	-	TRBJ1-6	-	CASSPIGSYNSPLHF	TGTGCCAGCAGCCCCATCGGCTCCTATAATTCACCCCTCCACTTT
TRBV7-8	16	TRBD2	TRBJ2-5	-	CASSLTLAGIQETQYF	TGTGCCAGCAGCTTAACACTAGCGGGGATCCAAGAGACCCAGTACTTC
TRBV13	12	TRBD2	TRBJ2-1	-	CASSWTSGEQFF	TGTGCCAGCAGTTGGACTAGCGGGGAGCAGTTCTTC
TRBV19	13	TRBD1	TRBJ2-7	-	CASSPGTGYEQYF	TGTGCCAGTAGCCCCGGGACAGGGTACGAGCAGTACTTC
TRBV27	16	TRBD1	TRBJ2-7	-	CASSPGLGQRSYEQYF	TGTGCCAGCAGTCCAGGTCTGGGACAGCGCTCCTACGAGCAGTACTTC
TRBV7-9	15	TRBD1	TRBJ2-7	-	CASSFLGQGDYEQYF	TGTGCCAGCAGCTTTCTGGGACAGGGGGACTACGAGCAGTACTTC
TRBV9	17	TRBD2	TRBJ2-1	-	CASSERPFAGDYNEQFF	TGTGCCAGCAGCGAGCGCCCCTTCGCGGGGGATTACAATGAGCAGTTCTTC
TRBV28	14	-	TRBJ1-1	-	CASSIRGGGTEAFF	TGTGCCAGCAGTATTAGGGGCGGGGGCACTGAAGCTTTCTTT
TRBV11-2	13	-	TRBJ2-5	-	CASSTVQVETQYF	TGTGCCAGCAGCACGGTGCAGGTAGAGACCCAGTACTTC
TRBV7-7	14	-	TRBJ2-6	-	CASSPEAGANVLTF	TGTGCTAGCAGCCCCGAGGCAGGGGCCAACGTCCTGACTTTC
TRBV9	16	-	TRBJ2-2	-	CASSPLQGENTGELFF	TGTGCCAGCAGCCCCCTACAGGGTGAAAACACCGGGGAGCTGTTTTTT
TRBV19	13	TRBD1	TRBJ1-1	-	CASWTGGLTEAFF	TGTGCCTCTTGGACAGGGGGCCTCACTGAAGCTTTCTTT
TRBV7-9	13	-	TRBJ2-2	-	CASSFADTGELFF	TGTGCCAGCAGCTTTGCGGACACCGGGGAGCTGTTTTTT
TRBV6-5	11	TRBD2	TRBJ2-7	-	CASSRGDEQYF	TGTGCCAGCAGCCGGGGGGACGAGCAGTACTTC
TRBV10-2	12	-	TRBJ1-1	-	CASRQGNTEAFF	TGCGCCAGCAGACAGGGTAACACTGAAGCTTTCTTT
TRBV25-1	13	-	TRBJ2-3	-	CASTSGDTDTQYF	TGTGCCAGCACATCGGGGGACACAGATACGCAGTATTTT
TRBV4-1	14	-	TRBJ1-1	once	CASSQGPGSTEAFF	TGCGCCAGCAGCCAAGGTCCAGGGTCCACTGAAGCTTTCTTT
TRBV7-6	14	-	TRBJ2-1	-	CASSFRQDYNEQFF	TGTGCCAGCAGCTTTCGACAGGACTACAATGAGCAGTTCTTC
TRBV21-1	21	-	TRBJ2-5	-	CASSEIGRGLAGGPNQETQYF	TGTGCCAGCAGCGAAATAGGTAGGGGACTAGCGGGGGGGCCTAATCAGGAGACCCAGTACTTC
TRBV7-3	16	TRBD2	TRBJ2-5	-	CASSLKGLAYKETQYF	TGTGCCAGCAGCTTAAAGGGACTAGCGTATAAAGAGACCCAGTACTTC
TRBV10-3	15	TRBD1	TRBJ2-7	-	CGISGWGQVFYEQYF	TGCGGCATCTCCGGATGGGGACAGGTGTTCTACGAGCAGTACTTC
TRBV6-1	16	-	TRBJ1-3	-	CASSEVSHRAGNTIYF	TGTGCCAGCAGTGAAGTTTCGCACAGGGCTGGAAACACCATATATTTT
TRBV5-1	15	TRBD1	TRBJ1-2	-	CASSPRDRGQFGYTF	TGCGCCAGCAGCCCCCGGGACAGGGGGCAATTTGGCTACACCTTC
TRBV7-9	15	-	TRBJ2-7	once	CASSAGRDISYEQYF	TGTGCCAGCAGCGCTGGTCGGGACATCTCCTACGAGCAGTACTTC
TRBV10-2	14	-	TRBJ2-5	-	CASEDSGVEETQYF	TGCGCCAGCGAGGATTCAGGGGTGGAAGAGACCCAGTACTTC
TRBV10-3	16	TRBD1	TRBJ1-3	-	CAISEPYGTGGNTIYF	TGTGCCATCAGTGAACCATATGGGACAGGAGGAAACACCATATATTTT
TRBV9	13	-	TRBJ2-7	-	CASGSSLNYEQYF	TGTGCCAGCGGGTCTAGCCTAAACTACGAGCAGTACTTC
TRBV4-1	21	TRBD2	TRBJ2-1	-	CASSHPVAGTSGGSSYNEQFF	TGCGCCAGCAGCCATCCCGTCGCCGGGACTAGCGGGGGGAGCTCCTACAATGAGCAGTTCTTC
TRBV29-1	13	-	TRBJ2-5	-	CSVPAAGVETQYF	TGCAGCGTCCCAGCGGCCGGGGTAGAGACCCAGTACTTC
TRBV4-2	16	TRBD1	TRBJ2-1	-	CASSQDTGGSWSEQFF	TGTGCCAGCAGCCAGGATACAGGGGGCTCATGGTCTGAGCAGTTCTTC
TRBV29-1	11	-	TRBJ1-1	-	CSVDWYSEAFF	TGCAGCGTAGATTGGTACAGTGAAGCTTTCTTT
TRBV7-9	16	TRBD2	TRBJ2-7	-	CASSWEPLAGDYEQYF	TGTGCCAGCAGCTGGGAACCGTTAGCGGGGGACTACGAGCAGTACTTC
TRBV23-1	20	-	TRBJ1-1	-	CASKDLLKYRATLLNTEAFF	TGCGCCAGCAAGGACTTACTGAAGTATAGGGCTACCTTACTGAACACTGAAGCTTTCTTT
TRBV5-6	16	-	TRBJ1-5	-	CASSLAGGYSNQPQHF	TGTGCCAGCAGCTTGGCCGGGGGTTATAGCAATCAGCCCCAGCATTTT
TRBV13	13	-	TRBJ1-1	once	CASSFGQNTEAFF	TGTGCCAGCAGCTTTGGACAGAACACTGAAGCTTTCTTT
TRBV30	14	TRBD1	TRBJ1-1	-	CAWSSDRGDTEAFF	TGTGCCTGGAGTTCGGACAGGGGGGACACTGAAGCTTTCTTT
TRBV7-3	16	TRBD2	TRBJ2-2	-	CASSSWGLADTGELFF	TGTGCCAGCAGCTCATGGGGACTAGCGGACACCGGGGAGCTGTTTTTT
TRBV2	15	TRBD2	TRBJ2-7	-	CASSEPSGEAYEQYF	TGTGCCAGCAGTGAACCCAGCGGGGAGGCCTACGAGCAGTACTTC
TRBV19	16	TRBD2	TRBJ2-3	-	CASSIGGGTVADTQYF	TGTGCCAGTAGTATAGGGGGGGGAACCGTCGCAGATACGCAGTATTTT
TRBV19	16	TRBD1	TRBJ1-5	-	CASNSWTGDSNQPQHF	TGTGCCAGTAACTCCTGGACAGGCGATAGCAATCAGCCCCAGCATTTT
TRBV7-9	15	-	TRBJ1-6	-	CASSQEGPGNSPLHF	TGTGCCAGCAGCCAGGAGGGACCAGGGAATTCACCCCTCCACTTT
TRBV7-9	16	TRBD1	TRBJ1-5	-	CASSSTRRGLDQPQHF	TGTGCCAGCAGCTCCACACGCAGGGGGTTGGATCAGCCCCAGCATTTT
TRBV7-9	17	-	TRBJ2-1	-	CASSLLGEVFSYNEQFF	TGTGCCAGCAGCTTACTGGGCGAAGTCTTCTCCTACAATGAGCAGTTCTTC